This TCR beta chain was found in a study of T cell repertoires in cytomegalovirus infection. Across the whole study: CMV epitopes, recently identified HLA-C-restricted and well-studied HLA-B-restricted, were used. Evidence of both CMV infection and a matching HLA type came from public TCR beta signatures.

TCRdb reprocessed the reads via MiXCR and lists one record per CDR3 protein. Of about 830,000 distinct CDR3 sequences listed, 32% were seen once; the top ten hold about an eighth. Worth noting for this clonotype: The target antigen is unknown.

Notes on the study in general: Carriers of CMV and the relevant HLA type were discriminated by public TCR beta frequency.

V was shortened by 1 base and J by 8 bases, with 15 bases between the two germline ends. The CDR3 covers 15 residues. The germline CDR1 and CDR2 sequences are MNHNS and SASEGT. This sequence originates from a human donor in good health (CMV status not recorded). Some clones in this sample may be carry-over from other donors' samples. The chain joins TRBV6-1 to TRBJ2-1; D gene unclear. The material was cultured CD8+ T cells from PBMCs, obtained from culture after CMV antigen stimulation. The CDR3 DNA reads TGTGCCAGCAGTGAAGAAGGGTTTTATCTCGATGAGCAGTTCTTC. Protein product: CASSEEGFYLDEQFF.